This T cell receptor (beta chain) was found in a study of T-cell memory formation after mild COVID-19. Study findings and constraints: In second-wave clones peaking day 37, SARS-CoV-2 specificity remained unconfirmed. Several responding clones turned up in pre-infection memory, indicating that cross-reactive memory may have taken part. A second wave expanding day 15 to 37 was CD4+-biased; contracting clones were balanced.

TCRdb used MiXCR to reprocess the 5' RACE reads, holding one entry per CDR3 protein. This table holds around 390,000 distinct CDR3 sequences, about 17% found once. This clonotype was detected only a few times. Antigen: not known. CDR3 length: 13 amino acids. Germline values: CDR1 SGHRS, CDR2 YFSETQ. The V and J ends lost 4 bases and 10 bases, in that order; junction bases with no gene match: 6. The J gene is TRBJ1-4, the V gene TRBV5-1; TRBD1 matches 8 bases. The clonotype originates from a man younger than 35 who had mild COVID-19 (a few samples of this study predate the infection). Cell type and time point are not known. The sequenced material came from PBMCs or a T cell subset sorted from them (not recorded which). The CDR3 here is CASSLGQGGKLFF. The CDR3, as DNA: TGCGCCAGCAGCCTAGGACAGGGAGGAAAACTGTTTTTT.